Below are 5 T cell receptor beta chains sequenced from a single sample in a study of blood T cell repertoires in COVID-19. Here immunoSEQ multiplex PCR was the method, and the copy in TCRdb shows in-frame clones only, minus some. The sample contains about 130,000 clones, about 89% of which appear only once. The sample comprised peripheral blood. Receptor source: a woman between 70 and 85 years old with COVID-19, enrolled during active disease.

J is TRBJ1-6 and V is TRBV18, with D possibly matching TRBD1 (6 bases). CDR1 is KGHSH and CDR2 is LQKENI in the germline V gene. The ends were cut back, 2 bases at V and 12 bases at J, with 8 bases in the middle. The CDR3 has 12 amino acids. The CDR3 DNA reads TGTGCCAGCTCACCAACAGGGAAACCCCTCCACTTT. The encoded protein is CASSPTGKPLHF.

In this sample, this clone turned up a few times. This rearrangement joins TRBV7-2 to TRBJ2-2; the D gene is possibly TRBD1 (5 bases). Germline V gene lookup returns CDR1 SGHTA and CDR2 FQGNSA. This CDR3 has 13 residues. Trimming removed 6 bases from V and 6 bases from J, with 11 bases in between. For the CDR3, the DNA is TGTGCCAGCAGATACAGGTTATCCGGGGAGCTGTTTTTT. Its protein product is CASRYRLSGELFF.

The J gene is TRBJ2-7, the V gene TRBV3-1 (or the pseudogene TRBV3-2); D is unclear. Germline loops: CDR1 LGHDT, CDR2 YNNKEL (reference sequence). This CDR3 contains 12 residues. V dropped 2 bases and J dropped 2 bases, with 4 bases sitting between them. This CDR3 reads CASSQSAYEQYF. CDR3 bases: TGTGCCAGCAGCCAAAGCGCCTACGAGCAGTACTTC.

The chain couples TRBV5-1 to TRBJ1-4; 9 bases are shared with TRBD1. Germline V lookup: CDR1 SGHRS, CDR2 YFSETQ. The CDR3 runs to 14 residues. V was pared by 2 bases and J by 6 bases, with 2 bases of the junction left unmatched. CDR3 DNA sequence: TGCGCCAGCAGCTTAGGGACAGGGTATGAAAAACTGTTTTTT. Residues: CASSLGTGYEKLFF.

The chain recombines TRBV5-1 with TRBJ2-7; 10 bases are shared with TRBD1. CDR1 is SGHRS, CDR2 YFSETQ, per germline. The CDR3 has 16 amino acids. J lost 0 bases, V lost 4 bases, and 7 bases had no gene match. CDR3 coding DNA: TGCGCCAGCAGCCTCGCGGGACAGGGGAGCTCCTACGAGCAGTACTTC. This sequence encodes CASSLAGQGSSYEQYF.